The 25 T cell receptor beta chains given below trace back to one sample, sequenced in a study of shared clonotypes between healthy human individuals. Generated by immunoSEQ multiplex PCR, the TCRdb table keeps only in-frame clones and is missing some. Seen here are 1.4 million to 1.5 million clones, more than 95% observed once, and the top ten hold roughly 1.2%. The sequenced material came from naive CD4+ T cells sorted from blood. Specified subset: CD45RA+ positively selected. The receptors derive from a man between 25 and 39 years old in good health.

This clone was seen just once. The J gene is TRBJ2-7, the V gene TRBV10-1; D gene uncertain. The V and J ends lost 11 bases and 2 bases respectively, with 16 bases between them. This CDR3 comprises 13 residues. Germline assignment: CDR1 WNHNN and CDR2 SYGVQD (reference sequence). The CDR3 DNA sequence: TGCGCCTTCCAGCCGGCGGCCCCCTACGAGCAGTACTTC. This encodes CAFQPAAPYEQYF.

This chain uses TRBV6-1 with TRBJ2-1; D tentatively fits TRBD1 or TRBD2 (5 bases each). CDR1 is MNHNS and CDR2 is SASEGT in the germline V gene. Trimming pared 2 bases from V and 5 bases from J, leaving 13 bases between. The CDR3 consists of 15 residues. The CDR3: CASSEYRRGDNEQFF. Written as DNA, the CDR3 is TGTGCCAGCAGTGAATATCGCCGGGGCGACAATGAGCAGTTCTTC.

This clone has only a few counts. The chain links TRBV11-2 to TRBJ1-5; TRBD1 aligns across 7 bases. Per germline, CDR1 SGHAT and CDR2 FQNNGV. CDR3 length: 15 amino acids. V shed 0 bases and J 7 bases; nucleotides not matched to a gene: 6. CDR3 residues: CASSLDTGVGQPQHF. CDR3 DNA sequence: TGTGCCAGCAGCTTAGACACAGGGGTCGGGCAGCCCCAGCATTTT.

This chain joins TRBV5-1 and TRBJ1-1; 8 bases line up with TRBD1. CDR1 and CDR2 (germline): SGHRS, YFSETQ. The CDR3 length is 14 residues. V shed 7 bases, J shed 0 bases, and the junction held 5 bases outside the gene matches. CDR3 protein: CASCQGALNTEAFF. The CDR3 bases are TGCGCCAGCTGCCAGGGGGCCTTGAACACTGAAGCTTTCTTT.

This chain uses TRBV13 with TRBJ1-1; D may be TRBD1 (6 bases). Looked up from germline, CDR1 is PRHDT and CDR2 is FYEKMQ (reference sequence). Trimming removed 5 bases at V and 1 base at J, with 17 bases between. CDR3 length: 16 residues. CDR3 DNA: TGTGCCAGCAGCGAACAGGGTATAGAAAGGAACACTGAAGCTTTCTTT. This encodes CASSEQGIERNTEAFF.

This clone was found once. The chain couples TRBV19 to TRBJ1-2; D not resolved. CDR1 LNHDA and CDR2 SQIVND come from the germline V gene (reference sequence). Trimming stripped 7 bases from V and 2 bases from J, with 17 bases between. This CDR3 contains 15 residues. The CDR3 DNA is TGTGCCAGTACCCACAAGACAATGACGAACTATGGCTACACCTTC. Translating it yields CASTHKTMTNYGYTF.

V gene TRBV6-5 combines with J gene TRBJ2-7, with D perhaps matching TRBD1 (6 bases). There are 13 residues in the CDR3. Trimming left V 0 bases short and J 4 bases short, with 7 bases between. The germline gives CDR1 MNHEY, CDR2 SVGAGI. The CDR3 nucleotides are TGTGCCAGCAGTTACTCCGACAGGTACGAGCAGTACTTC. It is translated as CASSYSDRYEQYF.

CDR3 amino acids: CASSLGQRQETQYF. DNA for the CDR3: TGCGCCAGCAGCTTGGGACAACGGCAAGAGACCCAGTACTTC. The chain is built from TRBV5-1 and TRBJ2-5; no clear D gene. In germline, CDR1 is SGHRS, CDR2 YFSETQ. The CDR3 loop spans 14 amino acids. Trimming pared 0 bases from V and 2 bases from J, leaving 8 bases between.

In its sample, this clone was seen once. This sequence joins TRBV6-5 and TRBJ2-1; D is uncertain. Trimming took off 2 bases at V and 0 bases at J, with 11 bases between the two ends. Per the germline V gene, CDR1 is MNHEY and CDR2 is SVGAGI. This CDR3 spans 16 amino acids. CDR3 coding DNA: TGTGCCAGCAGTTACGGGTTTTTAAACTCCTACAATGAGCAGTTCTTC. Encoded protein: CASSYGFLNSYNEQFF.

The CDR3 protein is CASSRFHEQYF. CDR3 sequence (DNA): TGTGCCAGCAGTAGGTTCCACGAGCAGTACTTC. The chain combines TRBV28 with TRBJ2-7; D ambiguous. From germline, CDR1 is MDHEN and CDR2 SYDVKM. V dropped 5 bases and J dropped 5 bases, with 7 bases sitting between them. The CDR3 loop spans 11 amino acids.

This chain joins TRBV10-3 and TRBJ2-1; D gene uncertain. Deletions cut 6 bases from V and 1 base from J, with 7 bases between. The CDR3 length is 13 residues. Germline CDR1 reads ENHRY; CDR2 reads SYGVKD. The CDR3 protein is CAISVGSYNEQFF. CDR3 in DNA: TGTGCCATCAGCGTAGGGTCCTACAATGAGCAGTTCTTC.

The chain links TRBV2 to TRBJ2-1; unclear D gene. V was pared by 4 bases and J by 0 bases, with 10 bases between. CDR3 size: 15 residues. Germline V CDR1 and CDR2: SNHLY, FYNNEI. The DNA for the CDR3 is TGTGCCAGCAGTGTTAGGCCTAGCTCCTACAATGAGCAGTTCTTC. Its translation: CASSVRPSSYNEQFF.

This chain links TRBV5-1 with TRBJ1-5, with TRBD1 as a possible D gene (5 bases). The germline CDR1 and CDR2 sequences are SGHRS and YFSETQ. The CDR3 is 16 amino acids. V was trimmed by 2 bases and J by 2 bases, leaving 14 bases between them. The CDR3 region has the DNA TGCGCCAGCAGCTTAGTCGCCACAGGTGGCAATCAGCCCCAGCATTTT. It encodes CASSLVATGGNQPQHF.

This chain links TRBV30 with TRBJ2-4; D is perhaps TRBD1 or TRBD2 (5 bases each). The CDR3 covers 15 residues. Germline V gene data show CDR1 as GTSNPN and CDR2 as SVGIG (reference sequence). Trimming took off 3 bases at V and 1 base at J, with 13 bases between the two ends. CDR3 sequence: CAWRDRGEAKNIQYF. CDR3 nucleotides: TGTGCCTGGAGGGATCGAGGGGAGGCCAAAAACATTCAGTACTTC.

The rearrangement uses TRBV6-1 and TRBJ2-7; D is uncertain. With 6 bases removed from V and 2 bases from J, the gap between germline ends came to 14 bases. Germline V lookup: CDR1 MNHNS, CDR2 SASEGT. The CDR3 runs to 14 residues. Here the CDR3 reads CASRGIVYPYEQYF. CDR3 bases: TGTGCCAGCAGGGGTATCGTATACCCCTACGAGCAGTACTTC.

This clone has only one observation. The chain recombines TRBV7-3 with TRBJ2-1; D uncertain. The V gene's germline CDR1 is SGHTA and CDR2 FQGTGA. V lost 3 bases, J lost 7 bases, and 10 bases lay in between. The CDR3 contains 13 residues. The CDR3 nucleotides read TGTGCCAGCAGCTTTGACCCTTGGAATGAGCAGTTCTTC. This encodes CASSFDPWNEQFF.

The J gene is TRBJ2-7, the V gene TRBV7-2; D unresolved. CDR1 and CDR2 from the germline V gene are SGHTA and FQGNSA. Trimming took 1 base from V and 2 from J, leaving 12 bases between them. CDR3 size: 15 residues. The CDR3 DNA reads TGTGCCAGCAGCTTAGACAGTAGCCGTGCCTACGAGCAGTACTTC. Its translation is CASSLDSSRAYEQYF.

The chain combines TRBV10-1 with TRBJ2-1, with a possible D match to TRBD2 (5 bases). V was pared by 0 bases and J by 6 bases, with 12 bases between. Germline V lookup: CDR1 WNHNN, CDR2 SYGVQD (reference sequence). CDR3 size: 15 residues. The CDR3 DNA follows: TGCGCCAGCAGTGAGTCGACTCCAGGAGGCAATGAGCAGTTCTTC. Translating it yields CASSESTPGGNEQFF.

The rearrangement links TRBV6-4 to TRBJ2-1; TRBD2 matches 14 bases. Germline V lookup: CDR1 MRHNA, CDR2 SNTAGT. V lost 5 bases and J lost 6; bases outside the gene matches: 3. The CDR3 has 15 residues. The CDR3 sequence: CASSRLAGGINEQFF. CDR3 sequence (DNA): TGTGCCAGCAGTCGACTAGCGGGAGGGATCAATGAGCAGTTCTTC.

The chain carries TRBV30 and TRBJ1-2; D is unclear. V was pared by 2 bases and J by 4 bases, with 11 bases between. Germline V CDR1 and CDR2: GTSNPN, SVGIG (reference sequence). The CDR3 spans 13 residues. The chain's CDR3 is CAWSPLNGYGYTF. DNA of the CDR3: TGTGCCTGGAGTCCACTGAACGGCTATGGCTACACCTTC.

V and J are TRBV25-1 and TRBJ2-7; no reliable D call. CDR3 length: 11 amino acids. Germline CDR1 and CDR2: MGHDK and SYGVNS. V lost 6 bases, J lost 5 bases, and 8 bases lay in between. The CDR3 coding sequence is TGTGCCAGCAGCGGCCTTCACGAGCAGTACTTC. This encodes CASSGLHEQYF.

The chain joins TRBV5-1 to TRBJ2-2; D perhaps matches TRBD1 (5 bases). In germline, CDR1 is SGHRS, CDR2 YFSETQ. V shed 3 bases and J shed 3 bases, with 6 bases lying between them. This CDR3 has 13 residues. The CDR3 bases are TGCGCCAGCAGCTGGACATACACCGGGGAGCTGTTTTTT. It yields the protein CASSWTYTGELFF.

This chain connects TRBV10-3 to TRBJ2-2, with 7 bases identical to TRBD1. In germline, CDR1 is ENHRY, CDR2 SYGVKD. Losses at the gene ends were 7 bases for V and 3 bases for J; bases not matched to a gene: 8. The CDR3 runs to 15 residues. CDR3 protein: CAITPGGGDTGELFF. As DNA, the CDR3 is TGTGCCATCACCCCAGGGGGTGGGGACACCGGGGAGCTGTTTTTT.

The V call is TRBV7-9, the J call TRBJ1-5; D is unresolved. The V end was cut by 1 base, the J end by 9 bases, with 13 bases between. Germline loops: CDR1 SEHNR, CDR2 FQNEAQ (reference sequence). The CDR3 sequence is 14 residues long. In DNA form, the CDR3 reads TGTGCCAGCAGCTTAGACGGGGAAATGGGGCCCCAGCATTTT. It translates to CASSLDGEMGPQHF.

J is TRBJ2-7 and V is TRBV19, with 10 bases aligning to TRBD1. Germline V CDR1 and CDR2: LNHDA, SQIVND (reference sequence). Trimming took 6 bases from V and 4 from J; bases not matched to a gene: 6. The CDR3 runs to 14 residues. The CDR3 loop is CASRPGQGLYEQYF. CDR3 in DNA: TGTGCCAGTAGGCCGGGACAGGGGTTGTACGAGCAGTACTTC.